What follows describes a single T cell receptor beta chain. The antigen it recognizes is unknown. Base qualities are not at hand, and no much larger clone is one base apart. A single peripheral blood draw of about 116 mL on average was collected from each donor into heparinised tubes. Using a panel that included CD45RO, CCR7, CD25, CD127, CD95 and CD27, naive, central memory, regulatory and stem cell-like memory CD4+ T cells were sorted on a BD FACSAria II. All sorted populations exceeded 95% purity. Right away, PBMCs were isolated by Lymphoprep density gradient centrifugation and were stained directly, with no culture step. So that batch effects would be minimized, each experiment stained and sorted samples in pairs, pairing one healthy donor with one patient. The sample originates from a study of beta chain features in type 1 diabetes (dated by TCRdb to 2016 to 2019). Background on the whole study: Patients and healthy donors did not differ in mean age, gender distribution, total cell number or subset yield. A total of over 90,000,000 sorted cells were examined across all samples, and a strong correlation was observed between cell number per subset and RNA yield. The study compared TCRB repertoires of sorted circulating CD4+ T cell subsets between recently diagnosed type 1 diabetes patients and matched healthy donors. Regulatory and stem cell-like memory subsets were obtained from only 8 patients and about eight healthy donors, while naive and central memory subsets were obtained from all 30 or so donors. The paper's findings and limits, for the study overall: Because cDNA was sequenced instead of genomic DNA, activated cells with high expression could be over-represented, although the groups did not differ in activation or CD3 levels. HLA sub-analyses involved small numbers of individuals, so any influence of HLA type on TCRB rearrangement remained unresolved. Fewer insertions and more nucleotide deletions at VDJ recombination sites were observed in patients with type 1 diabetes, implying thymic rearrangement abnormalities. Type 1 diabetes patients showed a moderate but significant shortening of TCRB CDR3 length in all four CD4+ subsets. PCR might favor shorter templates, but patient and control samples were amplified and corrected together, so any skew would affect both groups equally. Naive, central memory and regulatory TCRB repertoires appeared to be more alike among patients than among healthy donors.

Including the terminal cysteine and phenylalanine, the CDR3 comprises 13 residues. Just CDR3 DNA is preserved here, 39 bases in frame from base 1. The germline V gene provides CDR1 SGHDT and CDR2 YYEEEE. Compared with germline, V lacks 10 bases and J lacks 3 bases; bases without a gene match: 10. The entire isolated RNA was reverse transcribed using the High Capacity cDNA Reverse Transcription Kit, and thus expressed TCRB transcripts were sequenced. Deep immunoSEQ sequencing was performed on naive, central memory and regulatory T cell samples, with an average of roughly 3.5 million total reads per sample. Sorted cells were lysed in RLT buffer, and RNA was extracted using DNase-treated RNeasy Micro or Mini kits according to cell number. Each cell subset was processed on its own to prevent cross-contamination, while patient and healthy donor samples were processed together. The immunoSEQ multiplex PCR was used to amplify TCRB sequences from cDNA, generating 87-bp fragments that spanned the CDR3 region. The amplicons were sequenced using the Illumina HiSeq platform. The source study handled its data this way. Synthetic template baselines were used to correct PCR bias computationally, reads within Hamming distance 2 were collapsed, and singletons that could not be merged were discarded. Reads were aligned against IMGT so that V, D and J genes, CDR3 length and insertions or deletions at six rearrangement sites could be assigned. Within each subset, clonotype counts were normalized to the number of sorted cells before true diversity and Gini coefficients were calculated with the tcR R package. Repertoire sharing was quantified using the overlap coefficient calculated on TCRB nucleotide sequences. What TCRdb holds here is the immuneACCESS table cut down to in-frame rearrangements. Part of the clones is not present; checked against another copy, under half of the missing clones reflect an unresolved V gene, and the others are unexplained. The D gene and trimming were derived from the DNA, and the V and J assignments and clone size from that table. For this sample the table gives approximately 170,000 clones, of which less than 10% were detected only once. The ten largest account for 0.5% of the sample.

The source is a man younger than 35 with type 1 diabetes. Specimen: central memory CD4+ T cells from blood. The chain links TRBV5-6 with TRBJ2-7; 7 bases in the junction line up with TRBD1. CDR3 protein: CAGLFGTDYEQYF. The nucleotide sequence is given as TGTGCCGGTCTGTTCGGGACAGACTACGAGCAGTACTTC.